The sequence of this TCR beta chain was determined in a study of blood T cells in healthy people across ages. V gave up 0 bases and J gave up 5 bases, with 28 bases separating them. The CDR3 spans 19 residues. Germline V gene sequence: CDR1 DFQATT, CDR2 SNEGSKA (reference sequence). Sample-barcoded 5' priming and a J-beta primer mix drove a second PCR of about 6 to 12 cycles. MiXCR was run by TCRdb on the 5' RACE reads, yielding one entry per CDR3 protein. The table lists hundreds of thousands of distinct CDR3 sequences, roughly 50% of them singletons, with around a quarter in the top ten. Sequenced input: blood. The sequence was collected from a man aged 40-50 years in good health. The rearrangement uses TRBV20-1 and TRBJ2-5, with D possibly being TRBD1 or TRBD2 (5 bases each). The CDR3 DNA reads TGCAGTGCTAGAGATCTTCTCCCGTCGGGACCCCTAGGAAGGGAGACCCAGTACTTC. This encodes CSARDLLPSGPLGRETQYF.